This TCR beta chain was sequenced during a study of cytomegalovirus exposure and HLA in healthy donors. Whole-study findings and limits: Later analysis identified a missense DCLRE1C variant that was linked to TCR beta V- and J-gene trimming. Looking again later, the authors saw that most CMV-associated TCR beta chains seemed HLA-restricted.

Both 60 Vbeta primers and 13 Jbeta primers went into the PCR. Profiled with immunoSEQ multiplex PCR; TCRdb holds only in-frame clones, not every one. Of 150,000 to 200,000 clones listed, 65% to 70% are singletons. Regarding this clone: Its antigen is as yet unknown.

Germline lookup yields CDR1 MGHRA and CDR2 YSYEKL. V shed 1 base, J shed 2 bases, and the junction held 8 bases outside the gene matches. The CDR3 is 18 amino acids. Sequencing was done on a sample of PBMCs. The J gene is TRBJ2-6, the V gene TRBV4-1; 7 bases match TRBD2. This clonotype was sampled from a woman between 18 and 29 years old in good health and CMV-seropositive. This CDR3 reads CASSQVGGSNPGANVLTF. Here the CDR3 DNA reads TGCGCCAGCAGCCAAGTGGGAGGGAGTAACCCTGGGGCCAACGTCCTGACTTTC.